A single sample is the source of the 6 T cell receptor beta chains below, sequenced in a study of cytomegalovirus exposure and HLA in healthy donors. The PCR employed 60 Vbeta primers together with 13 Jbeta primers. TCRdb's copy holds only in-frame clones and misses some; the assay was immunoSEQ multiplex PCR. This table has about 240,000 clones, 82% appearing once. Sequences were obtained from PBMCs. The receptors derive from a woman aged 40 to 55 in good health and CMV-seropositive.

The genes are TRBV5-1 and TRBJ2-5; D perhaps matches TRBD1 (6 bases). Near its end, the DNA agrees better with TRBJ2-7, so the J call may be wrong. CDR3 length: 14 amino acids. The germline CDR1 and CDR2 sequences are SGHRS and YFSETQ. In DNA, the CDR3 is TGCGCCAGCACCTCGGAAACAGGGCGCTACGAGCAGTACTTC. Residues: CASTSETGRYEQYF.

The chain has TRBV28 and TRBJ2-7, with a weak D call TRBD2 (5 bases). Germline V gene data show CDR1 as MDHEN and CDR2 as SYDVKM. The CDR3 covers 14 residues. Between the trimmed V and J ends, which lost 2 bases and 2 bases, there was a span of 10 bases. CDR3 nucleotide sequence: TGTGCCAGCAGTTTACGGGATTACCCCTACGAGCAGTACTTC. Its translation is CASSLRDYPYEQYF.

CDR3 bases: TGTGCCAGCAGCACCGGGACAGGGGCCCAGCCCCAGCATTTT. Translation gives CASSTGTGAQPQHF. J is TRBJ1-5 and V is TRBV5-8, with TRBD1 matching over 10 bases. The germline gives CDR1 SGHTS, CDR2 YDEGEE. V gave up 4 bases and J gave up 7 bases; unmatched junction bases: 5. This CDR3 comprises 14 residues. Combining the CDR3 with reference TRBV5-8 and TRBJ1-5 gives the whole variable domain EAGVTQSPTHLIKTRGQQATLRCSPISGHTSVYWYQQALGLGLQFLLWYDEGEERNRGNFPPRFSGRQFPNYSSELNVNALELEDSALYLCASSTGTGAQPQHFGDGTRLSIL.

The V call is TRBV6-5, the J call TRBJ1-2, with 8 bases identical to TRBD1. The germline gives CDR1 MNHEY, CDR2 SVGAGI. This CDR3 region has 12 residues. V lost 7 bases and J lost 8; bases outside the gene matches: 6. CDR3 in amino acids: CASTRTGYGYTF. The CDR3 DNA is TGTGCCAGCACCCGGACAGGGTACGGCTACACCTTC.

This clone appeared a single time. The chain couples TRBV6-1 to TRBJ2-7, with a tentative D call TRBD1 (5 bases). Looked up from germline, CDR1 is MNHNS and CDR2 is SASEGT. Trimming left V 2 bases short and J 3 bases short, with 14 bases between. The CDR3 loop spans 15 amino acids. CDR3 coding DNA: TGTGCCAGCAGTGAAAGCTTTGGACATATCTACGAGCAGTACTTC. This encodes CASSESFGHIYEQYF.

The chain couples TRBV13 to TRBJ1-1; D might be TRBD1 (5 bases). The V end lost 4 bases, the J end lost 1 base, and 19 bases lay between the germline ends. The CDR3 is 17 residues long. Germline CDR1 is PRHDT and CDR2 is FYEKMQ (reference sequence). CDR3 sequence: CASSSLDGGRQNTEAFF. The CDR3 DNA is TGTGCCAGCAGCTCCCTGGACGGGGGACGGCAGAACACTGAAGCTTTCTTT. The variable domain in full, completed from reference TRBV13 and TRBJ1-1, reads AAGVIQSPRHLIKEKRETATLKCYPIPRHDTVYWYQQGPGQDPQFLISFYEKMQSDKGSIPDRFSAQQFSDYHSELNMSSLELGDSALYFCASSSLDGGRQNTEAFFGQGTRLTVV.